A single sample is the source of the 30 T cell receptor beta chains below, sequenced in a study of shared clonotypes between healthy human individuals. Profiling relied on immunoSEQ multiplex PCR, and the TCRdb table lists in-frame clones only, not all of them. The sample records under 1,100,000 clones, 75% to 80% being singletons. Specimen: memory CD4+ T cells from PBMCs. As to subset: CD45RA-negative fraction. Source of these receptors: a man between 18 and 35 years old in good health. Some clones in this sample may be carry-over from other donors' samples.

This clone was recorded a few times. This chain uses TRBV19 with TRBJ1-5; D not resolved. The CDR3 length is 15 residues. The germline V and J ends were trimmed by 6 bases and 1 base, with 13 bases remaining between them. Per the germline V gene, CDR1 is LNHDA and CDR2 is SQIVND (reference sequence). This CDR3 reads CASRASLGSNQPQHF. In DNA form, the CDR3 reads TGTGCCAGTAGGGCTTCACTGGGGAGCAATCAGCCCCAGCATTTT.

In its sample, this clone was seen once. The chain links TRBV11-3 to TRBJ2-7, with TRBD2 matching over 10 bases. Germline assignment: CDR1 SGHNT and CDR2 YENEEA. The junction had 4 bases not matched to a gene; V was cut back by 3 bases and J by 2 bases. The CDR3 totals 15 residues. The CDR3 is CASSFDSGRTYEQYF. Written as DNA, the CDR3 is TGTGCCAGCAGCTTCGATAGCGGGAGGACCTACGAGCAGTACTTC. Complete variable domain (other parts from reference TRBV11-3 and TRBJ2-7): EAGVVQSPRYKIIEKKQPVAFWCNPISGHNTLYWYLQNLGQGPELLIRYENEEAVDDSQLPKDRFSAERLKGVDSTLKIQPAELGDSAVYLCASSFDSGRTYEQYFGPGTRLTVT.

The gene calls are TRBV5-1 and TRBJ2-7, with 9 nucleotides matching TRBD1. Per the germline V gene, CDR1 is SGHRS and CDR2 is YFSETQ. Trimming took 0 bases from V and 2 from J; bases not matched to a gene: 6. This CDR3 spans 16 amino acids. CDR3 coding DNA: TGCGCCAGCAGCTTGGTGGCGGACAGGGGCGCCTACGAGCAGTACTTC. Protein product: CASSLVADRGAYEQYF.

The rearrangement uses TRBV5-1 and TRBJ2-1; 8 positions match TRBD2. Germline V CDR1 and CDR2: SGHRS, YFSETQ. V lost 4 bases to trimming and J lost 4 bases; unmatched junction nucleotides: 7. The CDR3 contains 15 residues. In nucleotides, the CDR3 is TGCGCCAGCAGCCAAATAGCGGGGTCATACAATGAGCAGTTCTTC. This encodes CASSQIAGSYNEQFF.

The rearrangement uses TRBV7-2 and TRBJ2-3; D gene uncertain. CDR1 is SGHTA and CDR2 is FQGNSA in the germline V gene. Trimming left V 6 bases short and J 4 bases short, with 14 bases between. The CDR3 totals 14 residues. The CDR3 loop reads CASRLMGNADTQYF. The CDR3 nucleotides read TGTGCCAGCAGGTTGATGGGGAACGCAGATACGCAGTATTTT.

This sequence joins TRBV18 and TRBJ1-1; D possibly corresponds to TRBD1 (5 bases). Trimming stripped 3 bases from V and 7 bases from J, with 12 bases between. There are 13 residues in the CDR3. The germline CDR1 and CDR2 sequences are KGHSH and LQKENI. In nucleotides, the CDR3 is TGTGCCAGCTCACCGATTGCGGGGGATGAAGCTTTCTTT. Translated: CASSPIAGDEAFF.

V is TRBV6-5 and J is TRBJ1-4, with D possibly matching TRBD1 (5 bases). Trimming left V 6 bases short and J 5 bases short, with 13 bases between. The CDR3 extends over 14 amino acids. Germline assignment: CDR1 MNHEY and CDR2 SVGAGI. CDR3 residues: CASSGGLSNEKLFF. CDR3 DNA sequence: TGTGCCAGCAGCGGGGGACTGAGCAATGAAAAACTGTTTTTT.

The chain employs TRBV28 and TRBJ2-7, with 7 bases that match TRBD1. CDR1 and CDR2 from the germline V gene are MDHEN and SYDVKM. The CDR3 runs 13 residues. V shed 5 bases and J 2 bases; nucleotides not matched to a gene: 3. CDR3 in amino acids: CASSRTGAYEQYF. Written as DNA, the CDR3 is TGTGCCAGCAGTCGGACAGGCGCCTACGAGCAGTACTTC.

This chain links TRBV28 with TRBJ2-7; 14 bases are a match to TRBD2. The length of the CDR3 is 16 residues. Per the germline V gene, CDR1 is MDHEN and CDR2 is SYDVKM. V dropped 5 bases and J dropped 2; count of bases not matched to a gene: 5. CDR3 in amino acids: CASSPPGLAGAYEQYF. The CDR3 nucleotides are TGTGCCAGCAGTCCACCGGGACTAGCGGGAGCCTACGAGCAGTACTTC.

This chain connects TRBV2 to TRBJ1-6; D is ambiguous. The CDR3 runs to 15 residues. Germline CDR1 and CDR2: SNHLY and FYNNEI. V was trimmed by 2 bases and J by 5 bases, leaving 10 bases between them. The CDR3 nucleotides read TGTGCCAGCAGTGAATTGAGTACAGATAATTCACCCCTCCACTTT. Its protein is CASSELSTDNSPLHF. Together with reference TRBV2 and TRBJ1-6, the CDR3 gives the full variable domain: EPEVTQTPSHQVTQMGQEVILRCVPISNHLYFYWYRQILGQKVEFLVSFYNNEISEKSEIFDDQFSVERPDGSNFTLKIRSTKLEDSAMYFCASSELSTDNSPLHFGNGTRLTVT.

This clone was counted once. The chain joins TRBV5-8 to TRBJ1-2; D is uncertain. The germline gives CDR1 SGHTS, CDR2 YDEGEE. The CDR3 runs to 15 residues. Trimming removed 0 bases at V and 3 bases at J, with 12 bases between. CDR3 DNA: TGTGCCAGCAGCTTGGTGGGCAGGACCTACTATGGCTACACCTTC. It codes for CASSLVGRTYYGYTF.

The V and J genes are TRBV9 and TRBJ2-7; D not resolved. V lost 2 bases, J lost 6 bases, and 12 bases lay in between. CDR3 length: 13 amino acids. Germline values: CDR1 SGDLS, CDR2 YYNGEE. The CDR3 loop is CASSVVPVGEQYF. Written as DNA, the CDR3 is TGTGCCAGCAGCGTGGTCCCCGTTGGCGAGCAGTACTTC.

The V call is TRBV10-3, the J call TRBJ1-3; D gene uncertain. The V gene lost 0 bases and the J gene lost 4 bases, with 10 bases spanning the gap. This CDR3 is built from 15 residues. Looked up from germline, CDR1 is ENHRY and CDR2 is SYGVKD. CDR3 in DNA: TGTGCCATCAGTGAGTCTCAAGGAGCAGGAAACACCATATATTTT. Amino acids: CAISESQGAGNTIYF.

The J gene is TRBJ2-7, the V gene TRBV7-9; D gene unclear. This CDR3 region has 13 residues. Trimming took off 0 bases at V and 8 bases at J, with 11 bases between the two ends. The V gene's germline CDR1 is SEHNR and CDR2 FQNEAQ (reference sequence). DNA for the CDR3: TGTGCCAGCAGCTTAGCAGGGAACTCCAAGCAGTACTTC. Protein product: CASSLAGNSKQYF.

This chain uses TRBV19 with TRBJ2-3; TRBD2 matches at 14 bases. The CDR3 totals 16 residues. Trimming took 6 bases from V and 3 from J; bases not matched to a gene: 5. Germline CDR1 reads LNHDA; CDR2 reads SQIVND (reference sequence). This CDR3 reads CASSGLAGGGTDTQYF. DNA for the CDR3: TGTGCCAGTAGCGGACTAGCGGGAGGAGGTACAGATACGCAGTATTTT. The full variable domain, completed using reference TRBV19 and TRBJ2-3, is DGGITQSPKYLFRKEGQNVTLSCEQNLNHDAMYWYRQDPGQGLRLIYYSQIVNDFQKGDIAEGYSVSREKKESFPLTVTSAQKNPTAFYLCASSGLAGGGTDTQYFGPGTRLTVL.

The chain uses TRBV5-4 and TRBJ1-3; TRBD1 matches at 9 bases. The CDR3 consists of 15 residues. The V and J ends lost 4 bases and 4 bases, in that order; junction bases with no gene match: 6. From germline, CDR1 is SGHNT and CDR2 YYREEE (reference sequence). CDR3 amino acids: CASSERDRAGNTIYF. The CDR3 DNA reads TGTGCCAGCAGCGAAAGGGACAGGGCCGGAAACACCATATATTTT.

V gene TRBV5-1 combines with J gene TRBJ2-7; a weak D match, TRBD1 (6 bases). Trimming took 4 bases from V and 7 from J, leaving 21 bases between them. The CDR3 length is 15 residues. Germline lookup yields CDR1 SGHRS and CDR2 YFSETQ. CDR3 region: CASSPSVTGGREQYF. In DNA, the CDR3 is TGCGCCAGCAGCCCCAGTGTGACAGGTGGTAGAGAGCAGTACTTC.

This rearrangement joins TRBV5-1 to TRBJ2-5, with D possibly TRBD2 on 6 matching bases. Germline V gene lookup returns CDR1 SGHRS and CDR2 YFSETQ. This CDR3 is built from 15 residues. Trimming removed 0 bases from V and 2 bases from J, with 11 bases in between. The DNA of the CDR3 is TGCGCCAGCAGCTTGGTAACGGCGGGACAAGAGACCCAGTACTTC. It yields the protein CASSLVTAGQETQYF. The full variable domain, in which reference TRBV5-1 and TRBJ2-5 provide the parts outside the CDR3, is KAGVTQTPRYLIKTRGQQVTLSCSPISGHRSVSWYQQTPGQGLQFLFEYFSETQRNKGNFPGRFSGRQFSNSRSEMNVSTLELGDSALYLCASSLVTAGQETQYFGPGTRLLVL.

This clone was observed a few times. The rearrangement links TRBV30 to TRBJ1-1; unclear D gene. Per the germline V gene, CDR1 is GTSNPN and CDR2 is SVGIG (reference sequence). Trimming cost V 5 bases and J 0 bases, with 10 bases left between them. The length of the CDR3 is 13 residues. In nucleotides, the CDR3 is TGTGCCTGGGCCTCAGTCCTGAACACTGAAGCTTTCTTT. Amino acid sequence: CAWASVLNTEAFF.

The J gene is TRBJ2-7, the V gene TRBV7-7, with D perhaps TRBD1 (6 bases). In germline, CDR1 is SSHAT, CDR2 FNYEAQ (reference sequence). CDR3 length: 16 residues. The germline V and J ends were trimmed by 0 bases and 4 bases, with 16 bases remaining between them. CDR3 bases: TGTGCCAGCAGCTTAGCCGTGCAAACAGGGTGGTACGAGCAGTACTTC. Translated, it gives CASSLAVQTGWYEQYF.

A note on this clone: At the DNA level, this CDR3 is encoded by other sequences in the same sample as well. This chain uses TRBV5-1 with TRBJ2-1, with D hard to call. The CDR3 is 12 residues long. Germline-derived CDR1 and CDR2 are SGHRS and YFSETQ. V gave up 1 base and J gave up 6 bases, with 5 bases separating them. The CDR3 sequence: CASSLPTNEQFF. In DNA form, the CDR3 reads TGCGCCAGCAGCTTGCCCACCAATGAGCAGTTCTTC.

The chain is built from TRBV19 and TRBJ2-2, with D possibly being TRBD1 (5 bases). Germline CDR1 and CDR2: LNHDA and SQIVND (reference sequence). Trimming left V 6 bases short and J 4 bases short, with 6 bases between. There are 12 residues in the CDR3. Written as DNA, the CDR3 is TGTGCCAGTAGCGACAGCACCGGGGAGCTGTTTTTT. This translates into CASSDSTGELFF. Combining the CDR3 with reference TRBV19 and TRBJ2-2 gives the whole variable domain DGGITQSPKYLFRKEGQNVTLSCEQNLNHDAMYWYRQDPGQGLRLIYYSQIVNDFQKGDIAEGYSVSREKKESFPLTVTSAQKNPTAFYLCASSDSTGELFFGEGSRLTVL.

The chain is built from TRBV5-1 and TRBJ2-2; D is possibly TRBD1 or TRBD2 (6 bases each). The V end lost 7 bases, the J end lost 2 bases, and 15 bases lay between the germline ends. From germline, CDR1 is SGHRS and CDR2 YFSETQ. This CDR3 region has 15 residues. The CDR3 sequence is CASVLGGPNTGELFF. In DNA, the CDR3 is TGCGCCAGCGTCCTCGGGGGCCCTAACACCGGGGAGCTGTTTTTT.

This clone was counted a single time. The V gene is TRBV2, the J gene TRBJ2-2; D ambiguous. The V end was cut by 3 bases, the J end by 0 bases, with 8 bases between. The CDR3 is 15 amino acids. CDR1 SNHLY and CDR2 FYNNEI come from the germline V gene. This chain's CDR3 is CASSDRGPNTGELFF. DNA of the CDR3: TGTGCCAGCAGTGACCGCGGTCCGAACACCGGGGAGCTGTTTTTT.

This chain connects TRBV29-1 to TRBJ2-7, with 9 bases that match TRBD1. Unmatched junction bases numbered 2, after V lost 4 bases and J lost 1 base. The CDR3 has 13 residues. Germline lookup yields CDR1 SQVTM and CDR2 ANQGSEA. The CDR3: CSVGQGVSYEQYF. CDR3 sequence (DNA): TGCAGCGTTGGACAGGGGGTTTCCTACGAGCAGTACTTC.

For this clone: A much larger clone is a single base away; this may be a read error. J is TRBJ2-7 and V is TRBV5-1, with D possibly being TRBD1 (5 bases). CDR1 is SGHRS and CDR2 is YFSETQ in the germline V gene. The CDR3 covers 15 residues. In nucleotides, the CDR3 is TGCGCCAGCGGCTTGGGGCATACCACTTCCTACGAGCAGTACTTC. Its protein product is CASGLGHTTSYEQYF.

This chain connects TRBV30 to TRBJ1-4, with a tentative D call TRBD1 (6 bases). Germline CDR1 reads GTSNPN; CDR2 reads SVGIG (reference sequence). The CDR3 has 14 amino acids. The V gene lost 3 bases and the J gene lost 8 bases, with 16 bases spanning the gap. The CDR3 protein is CAWSEGGLGEKLFF. The CDR3 DNA follows: TGTGCCTGGAGCGAGGGGGGTTTGGGCGAAAAACTGTTTTTT.

Points on this clone: Since a much larger clone is just one base distant, this may be a read error. The same CDR3 can be traced to other DNA sequences in this sample. The chain uses TRBV6-4 and TRBJ1-2; TRBD1 might be the D (5 bases). The CDR3 sequence is 12 residues long. Germline lookup yields CDR1 MRHNA and CDR2 SNTAGT. Trimming took 2 bases from V and 5 from J, leaving 6 bases between them. The CDR3 sequence is CASSDRGYGYTF. The CDR3 region has the DNA TGTGCCAGCAGTGACAGGGGTTATGGCTACACCTTC.

V usage is TRBV28 and J usage is TRBJ1-1; D is unresolved. V was cut by 5 bases and J by 9 bases, with 22 bases left in between. This CDR3 is 15 amino acids long. CDR1 and CDR2 (germline): MDHEN, SYDVKM. CDR3 sequence (DNA): TGTGCCAGCAGTATAGCGTCGCGAGGGAAGGAACAAGCTTTCTTT. Protein: CASSIASRGKEQAFF.

The J gene is TRBJ2-7, the V gene TRBV6-5, with 7 positions matching TRBD2. V dropped 3 bases and J dropped 4; count of bases not matched to a gene: 6. CDR3 length equals 14 residues. Per germline, CDR1 MNHEY and CDR2 SVGAGI. The CDR3 nucleotides read TGTGCCAGCAGTTATGTGGCGGGAGTATACGAGCAGTACTTC. It specifies CASSYVAGVYEQYF.